These T cell receptor beta chains were read from a single sample in a study of T cells in Graves' hyperthyroidism and ophthalmopathy. A single record per CDR3 protein comes from TCRdb applying MiXCR to the multiplex PCR reads. This sample yields 300,000 to 400,000 distinct CDR3 sequences, of which over 15% are seen a single time; about 53% belongs to the top ten. Sequencing was carried out using blood. The receptors were sampled from a woman aged 45 to 65 with Graves' hyperthyroidism. Both conserved end residues are part of each CDR3.

v_call: TRBV5-1
cdr3_length: 11
cdr3_aa: CASSKGHEQYF

v_call: TRBV2
cdr3_length: 11
cdr3_aa: CASMEEAEAFF

v_call: TRBV29-1
cdr3_length: 14
cdr3_aa: CSVEGTGVSYEQYF

v_call: TRBV30
cdr3_length: 14
cdr3_aa: CAWSVLGGGTEAFF

v_call: TRBV10-3
cdr3_length: 14
cdr3_aa: CAISESAVLRTIYF

v_call: TRBV18
cdr3_length: 13
cdr3_aa: CASSPGRDNEQFF

v_call: TRBV5-1
cdr3_length: 16
cdr3_aa: CASSRGRWEMNTEAFF

v_call: TRBV12-3/TRBV12-4
cdr3_length: 15
cdr3_aa: CASSLGYVDRETQYF

v_call: TRBV28
cdr3_length: 15
cdr3_aa: CASSSHGTGGEKLFF

v_call: TRBV28
cdr3_length: 13
cdr3_aa: CASSVGTGLGYTF

v_call: TRBV11-2
cdr3_length: 15
cdr3_aa: CASSLLSGGYNEQFF

v_call: TRBV6-6
cdr3_length: 17
cdr3_aa: CASSYSVSSGSPGELFF

v_call: TRBV20-1
cdr3_length: 10
cdr3_aa: CSAIGDEQFF

v_call: TRBV6-6
cdr3_length: 14
cdr3_aa: CASSYSFLASEAFF

v_call: TRBV7-3
cdr3_length: 14
cdr3_aa: CASSLTGTTREQFF

v_call: TRBV5-1
cdr3_length: 18
cdr3_aa: CASSSGASGNRYQETQYF

v_call: TRBV25-1
cdr3_length: 15
cdr3_aa: CASSDPGGEPGELFF

v_call: TRBV18
cdr3_length: 15
cdr3_aa: CASSPASGRALEQYF

v_call: TRBV10-3
cdr3_length: 15
cdr3_aa: CAISRDRDSSNEQFF

v_call: TRBV3-1
cdr3_length: 16
cdr3_aa: CASSPRAGGSGTEAFF

v_call: TRBV2
cdr3_length: 12
cdr3_aa: CASTRQDTEAFF

v_call: TRBV12-3/TRBV12-4
cdr3_length: 14
cdr3_aa: CASSLEGWSNEQFF

v_call: TRBV2
cdr3_length: 16
cdr3_aa: CASSGLAGGGADTQYF

v_call: TRBV14
cdr3_length: 12
cdr3_aa: CASSRNGLALHF

v_call: TRBV10-3
cdr3_length: 14
cdr3_aa: CAISGTDLNYEQYF

v_call: TRBV18
cdr3_length: 16
cdr3_aa: CASSPLATAGANVLTF

v_call: TRBV5-1
cdr3_length: 14
cdr3_aa: CASSLLFVGDGYTF

v_call: TRBV3-1
cdr3_length: 15
cdr3_aa: CASSQDISGGQPQHF

v_call: TRBV20-1
cdr3_length: 12
cdr3_aa: CSAQQGTYGYTF

v_call: TRBV18
cdr3_length: 14
cdr3_aa: CASSPLGVNTEAFF

v_call: TRBV4-2
cdr3_length: 16
cdr3_aa: CASSQANLEFPYEQYF

v_call: TRBV12-3/TRBV12-4
cdr3_length: 16
cdr3_aa: CASSLSFVSGANVLTF

v_call: TRBV24-1
cdr3_length: 13
cdr3_aa: CATRGTSTDTQYF

v_call: TRBV6-1
cdr3_length: 13
cdr3_aa: CASSHTGKLGYTF

v_call: TRBV28
cdr3_length: 14
cdr3_aa: CASSLPRDNSPLHF

v_call: TRBV3-1
cdr3_length: 12
cdr3_aa: CASSQTLGGYTF

v_call: TRBV5-4
cdr3_length: 14
cdr3_aa: CASSLGTAKETQYF

v_call: TRBV6-1
cdr3_length: 12
cdr3_aa: CASREGGYGYTF

v_call: TRBV19
cdr3_length: 15
cdr3_aa: CASSITGGNTGELFF

v_call: TRBV11-2
cdr3_length: 14
cdr3_aa: CASRATGGQETQYF

v_call: TRBV20-1
cdr3_length: 13
cdr3_aa: CSALSRDVETQYF

v_call: TRBV6-1
cdr3_length: 14
cdr3_aa: CASSDPTDGGELFF